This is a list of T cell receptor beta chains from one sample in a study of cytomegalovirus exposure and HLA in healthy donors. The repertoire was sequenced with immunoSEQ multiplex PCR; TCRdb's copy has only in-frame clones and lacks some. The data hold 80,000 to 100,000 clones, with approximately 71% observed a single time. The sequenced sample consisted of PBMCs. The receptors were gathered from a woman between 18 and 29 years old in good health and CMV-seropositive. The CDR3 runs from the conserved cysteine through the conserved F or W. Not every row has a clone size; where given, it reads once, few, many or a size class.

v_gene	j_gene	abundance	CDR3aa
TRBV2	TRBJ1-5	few	CASSDRARGSNQPQHF
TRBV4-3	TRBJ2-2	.	CASSQEPSLGGELFF
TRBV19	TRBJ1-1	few	CASTGGYGAAFF
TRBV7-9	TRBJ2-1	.	CASRGLAGLYNEQFF
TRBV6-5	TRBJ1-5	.	CASSYSTGGQPQHF
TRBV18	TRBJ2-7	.	CASSKIGESSYEQYF
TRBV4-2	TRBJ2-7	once	CASSQRTGPYEQYF
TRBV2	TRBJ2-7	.	CASGLAGGGTYEQYF
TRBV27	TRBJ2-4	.	CASSPSSGRAKNIQYF
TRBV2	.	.	CASSLGLNYEQYF